Shown below are 6 T cell receptor beta chains from a single sample sequenced in a study of CD8+ T cells in alopecia areata (dated by TCRdb to 2016 to 2019). Read against the paper, the sample's time point label means: roughly 27 days on oral tofacitinib. The sample's treatment or condition label, decoded: oral pan-JAK inhibitor, 5-10 mg twice daily. The library was produced with the immunoSEQ multiplex PCR assay. For TCR sequencing, RNA was extracted from every sample and reverse transcribed into cDNA to serve as template. TCRdb holds this immuneACCESS table with in-frame rearrangements only. Some clones are missing; in checked studies, unresolved V genes explain under half, and the rest has no known cause. The table for this sample lists some 190,000 clones; more than 55% of them were counted only once. Approximately 0.63% of the sample comes from the top ten. The sequences come from CD4+ T cells sorted from blood, collected at week 4, from a patient treated with tofacitinib. The receptors shown here come from a human donor with alopecia areata.

The CDR3 coding sequence is TGTGCCAGCAGCGTAGGAGATGGACAGAGGGGGACCCAGTACTTC. The encoded protein is CASSVGDGQRGTQYF. V gene TRBV9 combines with J gene TRBJ2-5; D is perhaps TRBD1 (6 bases). This CDR3 is built from 15 residues. Looked up from germline, CDR1 is SGDLS and CDR2 is YYNGEE. Trimming pared 0 bases from V and 7 bases from J, leaving 16 bases between. The whole variable domain, remainder taken from reference TRBV9 and TRBJ2-5, is DSGVTQTPKHLITATGQRVTLRCSPRSGDLSVYWYQQSLDQGLQFLIQYYNGEERAKGNILERFSAQQFPDLHSELNLSSLELGDSALYFCASSVGDGQRGTQYFGPGTRLLVL.

This clone occurred a few times. The chain couples TRBV11-2 to TRBJ2-5, with unresolved D. Between the trimmed V and J ends, which lost 7 bases and 3 bases, there was a span of 6 bases. Germline CDR1 and CDR2: SGHAT and FQNNGV. This CDR3 comprises 11 residues. The CDR3 protein is CASTDEETQYF. CDR3 nucleotides: TGTGCCAGCACAGATGAAGAGACCCAGTACTTC. Supplemented by reference TRBV11-2 and TRBJ2-5, the full variable domain reads EAGVAQSPRYKIIEKRQSVAFWCNPISGHATLYWYQQILGQGPKLLIQFQNNGVVDDSQLPKDRFSAERLKGVDSTLKIQPAKLEDSAVYLCASTDEETQYFGPGTRLLVL.

This clone was detected only a few times. The chain employs TRBV10-3 and TRBJ1-2; 12 nucleotides align to TRBD1. The junction had 6 bases not matched to a gene; V was cut back by 11 bases and J by 8 bases. The CDR3 is made up of 12 amino acids. CDR1 and CDR2 from the germline V gene are ENHRY and SYGVKD. The CDR3 DNA reads TGTGCCTCTTGGGACAGGGGGCGCGGCTACACCTTC. Encoded protein: CASWDRGRGYTF.

About this clone: This sample also contains other DNA sequences that code for the same CDR3. The chain links TRBV30 to TRBJ1-5; perhaps TRBD1 as D (6 bases). The germline V gene has CDR1 GTSNPN and CDR2 SVGIG (reference sequence). Trimming shortened V by 3 bases and J by 5 bases, and 11 bases separated the two germline ends. This CDR3 is 13 amino acids long. This CDR3 is CAWSGGIDQPQHF. The CDR3 bases are TGTGCCTGGAGCGGGGGCATTGATCAGCCCCAGCATTTT.

The V and J genes are TRBV27 and TRBJ2-5; D gene uncertain. CDR3 length: 15 amino acids. Germline assignment: CDR1 MNHEY and CDR2 SMNVEV (reference sequence). V shed 6 bases and J shed 2 bases, with 16 bases lying between them. CDR3 region: CASRRMGVPQETQYF. CDR3 in DNA: TGTGCCAGCAGAAGGATGGGCGTTCCACAAGAGACCCAGTACTTC.

On this clone: One junction end disagrees with the germline gene, perhaps due to a read error. The rearrangement uses TRBV23-1 and TRBJ1-2; TRBD1 is a possible D gene (6 bases). TRBV23-1 is designated an ORF whose function remains uncertain. This CDR3 comprises 13 residues. The CDR3 region has the DNA TGCGCCATCGTGACCGGGACAAACTCTGGCTACACCTTC. It specifies CAIVTGTNSGYTF.